The entry that follows covers one T cell receptor (beta chain) sequence. The target of this receptor is not known. One base away there is no much larger clone; base qualities are not given. The data originate from a study of cytomegalovirus exposure and HLA in healthy donors (TCRdb year 2017). A note on the overall study: In an earlier analysis of 550 to 750 of the donors, 250 to 350 Gb of sequence data and 100 million or so unique TCR beta sequences from roughly 180 million T cells were reported. An early release covering roughly 600 HLA-typed donors comprised about 290 gigabases of sequencing data and tens of millions of unique TCR sequences. Among the roughly 400 genotyped donors, roughly 80% belonged to the genetic ancestry cluster associated with self-reported Caucasian donors. The aim of the study was to test whether cataloging public T cell receptors could identify signatures of past pathogen exposure. The study profiled the T cell repertoires of hundreds of subjects by immunosequencing and related them to cytomegalovirus serostatus. Along with the approximately 650-subject first cohort, a separate validation cohort of around 110 different subjects was used. The study combined high-throughput TCR immunosequencing, statistical association of individual TCRs with disease status, and machine learning to predict cytomegalovirus infection status. To study patterns of TCR occurrence, a later analysis re-analyzed previously published TCR beta repertoires from 550 to 800 donors and added high-resolution HLA genotyping. In the later analysis, no new phenotypic data were used to find candidate immune exposures; instead, reliance was placed on TCR beta sequences and their occurrence across donors. In an earlier analysis of about 590 of the donors, high-throughput TCR beta sequencing was used to judge whether each TCR beta V gene segment behaved as functional or pseudogenic. Donor age, sex, ethnicity and CMV serostatus were collected together with the repertoire data. A later genetic analysis took genome-wide SNP genotypes for 398 of the 666 donors and used that subset as a discovery cohort. Every discovery cohort repertoire had been produced on one sequencing platform. HLA typing covered class I and class II loci at four-digit resolution. The number of typed donors differed by locus: about 620-640 for A, B, C, DRB1 and DQB1; 522 for DQA1; approximately 610 for DPA1; and 450 to 480 for DPB1. Several DR-DQ haplotypes were handled as single units for association and clustering, since linkage in the cohort was strong. Among about 390 genotyped donors of the cohort, an average of about 240,000 unique TCR beta nucleotide sequences were sequenced per donor, 15% to 20% of them non-productive.

Trimming removed 4 bases from V and 0 bases from J, leaving 17 bases between the germline ends. The CDR3 spans 17 residues, from the cysteine through the phenylalanine. Only the CDR3 DNA stays, 51 bases, in frame from base 1. CDR1 SGHRS and CDR2 YFSETQ were looked up in the germline V gene. Library generation was performed with the immunoSEQ multiplex PCR assay. The multiplex PCR relied on a mix of 60 forward primers for TCR Vbeta segments and 13 reverse primers for TCR Jbeta segments. Amplification of the CDR3 region of rearranged TCR beta genes was performed with a multiplex PCR assay on genomic DNA. The amplified TCR beta libraries were sequenced on the Illumina HiSeq System as 87-base-pair reads. The authors' pipeline ran thus. In a later analysis, tens of millions of unique TCR beta chains were counted across the roughly 670 repertoires, and about 9.9 million of these chains were shared by at least two donors. Raw reads were error-corrected and collapsed into unique sequences with a nearest-neighbor algorithm that merged closely related sequences to remove PCR and sequencing errors. To assign V, D and J gene segments, CDR3 sequences were aligned to IMGT reference sequences. Each retained sequence needed at least a six-nucleotide match to both a V gene segment and a J gene segment. A rearrangement was called productive if the CDR3 had no stop codons and remained in frame with V and J, and every other rearrangement was called non-productive. Following IMGT convention, CDR3 was defined as the stretch from the second conserved V-encoded cysteine up to the conserved J-encoded phenylalanine. In an earlier analysis of more than 550 of the donors, sequences lacking an unambiguous match to a single V gene segment were excluded. In an earlier analysis of several hundred of the donors, V segments were called functional above 56.7% productive rearrangements and were called segregating when the between-donor standard deviation exceeded 5%. A statistical classification framework was built to diagnose cytomegalovirus status from the catalog of TCR beta chain sequences. A later analysis assigned V and J genes by comparing TCR nucleotide sequences with IMGT/GENE-DB human TR gene sequences. In a later analysis, CDR3 sequences and most-parsimonious VDJ recombination scenarios were assigned using the TCRdist pipeline. In a later analysis, each TCR beta chain was defined by its CDR3 amino acid sequence together with its V-gene family, and reads lacking a unique V-gene family were excluded. A later analysis removed several hundred highly shared, low-generation-probability nucleotide sequences to deal with suspected cross-contamination and a sequencing artifact. For each public chain, a later analysis derived a clonal expansion index from normalized ranks of inferred template counts within each repertoire. In a later analysis, generation probabilities were computed using a VDJ recombination model fitted to out-of-frame rearrangements, and the results were checked against IGoR. In a later analysis, hypergeometric tests were used to score TCR-TCR, TCR-HLA and TCR-CMV co-occurrence, with a repertoire-size bias correction applied to TCR pairs. False discovery rates were estimated in a later analysis by permuting HLA or CMV assignments 20 times. A later analysis grouped co-occurring TCRs with DBSCAN, adding TCRdist sequence similarity when clustering within HLA-allele-positive subsets. Co-occurrence clustering excluded repertoires with fewer than 30,000 or more than 120,000 public chains, plus five with anomalous nucleotide sharing. TCRdb took over this immuneACCESS table, retaining in-frame rearrangements with V and J assigned. Such tables are incomplete; in checked studies, under half of the missing clones stem from an unresolved V gene, and the remainder is unexplained. V and J calls and clone size are given by that table; D and trimming were obtained from the DNA. Within this sample are more than 140,000 clones, with roughly 77% of them counted one time only. Of the sample, over 3% is held by the ten largest clones.

In total, approximately 700 healthy bone marrow donors made up the cohort. Cohort members were all nominally healthy when sampled, although unrecorded immune exposures were likely present. The donor was CMV seronegative and belonged to the group of several hundred seronegative cohort members. A peripheral blood sample was provided by each donor, and peripheral blood mononuclear cells were used for TCR beta sequencing. Genomic DNA was extracted from the blood cell samples with the Qiagen DNeasy Blood Extraction Kit. Study-level results and caveats: A total of some 180 TCR beta chains were listed by the study as associated with cytomegalovirus. In a later analysis, HLA-associated TCR beta chains showed more clonal expansion and lower generation probabilities than non-associated chains that were equally common. The earlier analysis of some 560 of the donors excluded some 15 rarely observed V segments, including chromosome 9 orphons, because counts were too low. According to a later analysis, parvovirus B19, influenza, CMV and Epstein-Barr virus appeared linked to several top co-occurrence clusters. In a later analysis, most CMV-associated TCR beta chains were found to appear HLA-restricted, with HLA associations seemingly driven largely by CMV exposure. A cluster of highly shared sequence variants was judged likely to be a technical artifact of the sequencing pipeline. Correlated functional status among segregating V segments might be attributable to linkage disequilibrium, but an unknown experimental factor could not be ruled out. A later analysis found that TCR association rates varied across HLA loci, with DRB1 alleles showing the most associated TCRs and HLA-C alleles the fewest. Three of the identified cytomegalovirus-associated TCR beta chains were confirmed in vitro to be specific for cytomegalovirus antigens. Only TCR beta chains were sequenced in this cohort, and the absence of alpha or paired-chain data limited detectable features. A further reported finding was that TCR beta sequences accurately predicted the HLA-A and HLA-B alleles for most subjects in the first cohort. Strong co-occurrence of HLA alleles, especially DR and DQ, made assigning TCR associations to individual alleles difficult. Because HLA typing was unavailable for some donors at each locus, only the typed subset was used in association tests. CMV serostatus was the only immune exposure information available for the cohort. An association between a missense DCLRE1C variant and V-gene and J-gene trimming of TCR beta chains was found in a later genetic analysis and replicated in an independent cohort. In both the original and validation cohorts, the classifier was reported to diagnose cytomegalovirus status with high specificity and sensitivity. An earlier analysis of approximately 600 of the donors showed that most TCR beta V segments appeared in productive rearrangements either about 90% or about 30% of the time, which broadly matched IMGT annotations. Most TCR sequences were observed very rarely across donors, whereas some public TCRs were present in many individuals. The authors suggested that the approach could potentially be generalized to other disease states and immunological phenotypes. A later analysis associated about 17,000 TCR beta sequences with specific HLA alleles at a false discovery rate of 0.05. The 87-base-pair reads could not distinguish some IMGT-functional V segments, including TRBV6-2 and TRBV6-3, so those segments were excluded. Compared with the roughly 720-donor mean, donors in an Asian-associated ancestry cluster had fewer N-insertions in productive TCRs, according to a later genetic analysis. Presence/absence analyses assumed roughly uniform sequencing depth across donors, an assumption that may not hold.

Rearrangement joined TRBV5-1 to TRBJ1-3; the D gene cannot be named for sure. The sequenced sample consisted of PBMCs. The sequence was collected from a man aged 35 to 55 in good health and CMV-seronegative. This receptor carries the CDR3 CASSQGAGMSSGNTIYF. The DNA sequence reads TGCGCCAGCAGCCAAGGAGCTGGAATGAGCTCTGGAAACACCATATATTTT.